This T cell receptor (beta chain) derives from a study of beta chain features in type 1 diabetes. Overall study results and limits: Type 1 diabetes patients showed a moderate but significant shortening of TCRB CDR3s in all four CD4+ subsets.

TCRB transcripts that were expressed got sequenced, as all of the isolated RNA had been reverse transcribed. The average output of naive, central memory and regulatory T cell samples was about 3.57 million reads. Sequencing was performed with immunoSEQ multiplex PCR; in TCRdb, only in-frame clones are kept and a portion is missing. Seen here are hundreds of thousands of clones, roughly a sixth observed once, and the top ten hold under 0.095%. This clone occurred a few times. Its specificity is unknown. CDR3 length equals 13 residues. The V end lost 5 bases, the J end lost 8 bases, and 14 bases lay between the germline ends. Germline V gene sequence: CDR1 SNHLY, CDR2 FYNNEI.

The source material was naive CD4+ T cells from blood. The TCR originated in a man between 18 and 35 years old in good health. The chain is built from TRBV2 and TRBJ2-3; weak D call: TRBD2 (6 bases). Here the CDR3 reads CASSPGLLSTQYF. The DNA of the CDR3 is TGTGCCAGCAGTCCGGGACTCCTCAGTACGCAGTATTTT.